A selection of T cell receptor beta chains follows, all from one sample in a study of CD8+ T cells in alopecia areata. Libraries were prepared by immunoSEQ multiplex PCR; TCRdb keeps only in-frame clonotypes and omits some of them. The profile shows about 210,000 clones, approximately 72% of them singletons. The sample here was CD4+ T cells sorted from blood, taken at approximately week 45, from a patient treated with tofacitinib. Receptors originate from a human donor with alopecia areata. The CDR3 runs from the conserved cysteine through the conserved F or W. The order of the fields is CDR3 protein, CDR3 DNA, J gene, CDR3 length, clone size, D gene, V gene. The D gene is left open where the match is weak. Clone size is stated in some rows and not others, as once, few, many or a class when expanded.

CDR3aa: CAWSVGTSGSHTDTQYF
CDR3nt: TGTGCCTGGAGTGTAGGGACTAGCGGGAGTCACACAGATACGCAGTATTTT
j_gene: TRBJ2-3
len: 17
abundance: .
d_gene: TRBD2
v_gene: TRBV30

CDR3aa: CSVARQGAMGNEQFF
CDR3nt: TGCAGCGTTGCCCGACAGGGGGCTATGGGCAATGAGCAGTTCTTC
j_gene: TRBJ2-1
len: 15
abundance: few
d_gene: TRBD1
v_gene: TRBV29-1

CDR3aa: CASSLLDTQYF
CDR3nt: TGTGCCAGCAGCTTACTAGATACGCAGTATTTT
j_gene: TRBJ2-3
len: 11
abundance: few
d_gene: .
v_gene: TRBV11-2

CDR3aa: CASSLDGTVSNEQFF
CDR3nt: TGCGCCAGCAGCTTGGACGGGACGGTATCCAATGAGCAGTTCTTC
j_gene: TRBJ2-1
len: 15
abundance: many
d_gene: .
v_gene: TRBV5-1

CDR3aa: CASSLGPGDNYEQYF
CDR3nt: TGCGCCAGCAGCTTGGGCCCAGGGGATAACTACGAGCAGTACTTC
j_gene: TRBJ2-7
len: 15
abundance: .
d_gene: .
v_gene: TRBV5-1

CDR3aa: CASRTGSIIETQYF
CDR3nt: TGTGCCAGCAGGACAGGGTCTATCATAGAGACCCAGTACTTC
j_gene: TRBJ2-5
len: 14
abundance: .
d_gene: TRBD1
v_gene: TRBV7-2

CDR3aa: CASSFGRPNTEAFF
CDR3nt: TGTGCCAGCAGCTTTGGGCGGCCGAACACTGAAGCTTTCTTT
j_gene: TRBJ1-1
len: 14
abundance: .
d_gene: .
v_gene: TRBV7-2

CDR3aa: CASSFTLAGLTYEQYF
CDR3nt: TGTGCCAGCAGTTTTACTCTCGCGGGTCTTACCTACGAGCAGTACTTC
j_gene: TRBJ2-7
len: 16
abundance: few
d_gene: .
v_gene: TRBV28

CDR3aa: CASRDRLDTQYF
CDR3nt: TGTGCCAGCAGGGACAGGCTCGATACGCAGTATTTT
j_gene: TRBJ2-3
len: 12
abundance: .
d_gene: TRBD1
v_gene: TRBV28

CDR3aa: CSVGAATEAFF
CDR3nt: TGCAGCGTTGGGGCAGCCACCGAAGCTTTCTTT
j_gene: TRBJ1-1
len: 11
abundance: .
d_gene: .
v_gene: TRBV29-1

CDR3aa: CASSDFRGQGFTDTQYF
CDR3nt: TGTGCCAGCAGTGATTTTAGGGGACAGGGTTTCACAGATACGCAGTATTTT
j_gene: TRBJ2-3
len: 17
abundance: .
d_gene: TRBD1
v_gene: TRBV6-1

CDR3aa: CASRNSEKLFF
CDR3nt: TGTGCCAGCAGAAACAGTGAAAAACTGTTTTTT
j_gene: TRBJ1-4
len: 11
abundance: .
d_gene: .
v_gene: TRBV25-1

CDR3aa: CASSLDSYGETQYF
CDR3nt: TGTGCCAGCAGCTTAGATAGTTATGGAGAGACCCAGTACTTC
j_gene: TRBJ2-5
len: 14
abundance: .
d_gene: .
v_gene: TRBV7-2

CDR3aa: CASKGGAFGYTF
CDR3nt: TGTGCCAGCAAAGGCGGGGCTTTCGGCTACACCTTC
j_gene: TRBJ1-2
len: 12
abundance: .
d_gene: .
v_gene: TRBV6-5

CDR3aa: CSAQPQGLAFF
CDR3nt: TGCAGCGCCCAACCACAGGGTTTAGCTTTCTTT
j_gene: TRBJ1-1
len: 11
abundance: .
d_gene: .
v_gene: TRBV29-1

CDR3aa: CASSYSSGLHF
CDR3nt: TGTGCCAGCAGCTATTCATCGGGACTACACTTC
j_gene: TRBJ2-5
len: 11
abundance: .
d_gene: TRBD2
v_gene: TRBV7-2

CDR3aa: CASSQTSGAADTQYF
CDR3nt: TGCGCCAGCAGCCAAACTAGCGGGGCTGCAGATACGCAGTATTTT
j_gene: TRBJ2-3
len: 15
abundance: few
d_gene: TRBD2
v_gene: TRBV4-3

CDR3aa: CASSPLGERPQHF
CDR3nt: TGCGCCAGCAGCCCGTTGGGAGAGCGGCCCCAGCATTTT
j_gene: TRBJ1-5
len: 13
abundance: .
d_gene: .
v_gene: TRBV5-1

CDR3aa: CASSMGDSPVSQPQHF
CDR3nt: TGTGCCAGTAGTATGGGAGACTCGCCCGTCAGTCAGCCCCAGCATTTT
j_gene: TRBJ1-5
len: 16
abundance: .
d_gene: .
v_gene: TRBV19

CDR3aa: CASSEYLAGAHTGELFF
CDR3nt: TGTGCCAGCAGTGAATATCTGGCGGGGGCCCACACCGGGGAGCTGTTTTTT
j_gene: TRBJ2-2
len: 17
abundance: .
d_gene: .
v_gene: TRBV2

CDR3aa: CASSLAGGEGTEAFF
CDR3nt: TGCGCCAGCAGCTTGGCAGGGGGCGAGGGCACTGAAGCTTTCTTT
j_gene: TRBJ1-1
len: 15
abundance: .
d_gene: TRBD1
v_gene: TRBV5-1

CDR3aa: CASSAGTYNEQFF
CDR3nt: TGTGCCAGCAGCGCCGGGACCTACAATGAGCAGTTCTTC
j_gene: TRBJ2-1
len: 13
abundance: .
d_gene: .
v_gene: TRBV9

CDR3aa: CSVVGGEETQYF
CDR3nt: TGCAGCGTTGTCGGCGGGGAGGAGACCCAGTACTTC
j_gene: TRBJ2-5
len: 12
abundance: .
d_gene: .
v_gene: TRBV29-1

CDR3aa: CASRGGQKETQYF
CDR3nt: TGTGCCAGCAGGGGTGGACAGAAAGAGACCCAGTACTTC
j_gene: TRBJ2-5
len: 13
abundance: .
d_gene: .
v_gene: TRBV2

CDR3aa: CSVPGTGFSEQYF
CDR3nt: TGCAGCGTTCCCGGGACAGGGTTCTCCGAGCAGTACTTC
j_gene: TRBJ2-7
len: 13
abundance: .
d_gene: TRBD1
v_gene: TRBV29-1

CDR3aa: CASSSQGNRGEKLFF
CDR3nt: TGCGCCAGCAGCTCCCAGGGAAATCGAGGAGAAAAACTGTTTTTT
j_gene: TRBJ1-4
len: 15
abundance: .
d_gene: .
v_gene: TRBV5-5

CDR3aa: CATSTTGEGKLFF
CDR3nt: TGTGCCACCAGCACAACAGGGGAAGGAAAACTGTTTTTT
j_gene: TRBJ1-4
len: 13
abundance: .
d_gene: TRBD1
v_gene: TRBV15

CDR3aa: CAWYGGGTQYF
CDR3nt: TGTGCCTGGTACGGTGGCGGGACCCAGTACTTC
j_gene: TRBJ2-5
len: 11
abundance: .
d_gene: .
v_gene: TRBV30

CDR3aa: CASSLSAGLVGGYTF
CDR3nt: TGTGCCAGCAGCTTGTCTGCAGGGCTGGTAGGAGGCTACACCTTC
j_gene: TRBJ1-2
len: 15
abundance: few
d_gene: .
v_gene: TRBV5-6

CDR3aa: CAWSRGTDQPQHF
CDR3nt: TGTGCCTGGAGTAGGGGGACGGATCAGCCCCAGCATTTT
j_gene: TRBJ1-5
len: 13
abundance: .
d_gene: .
v_gene: TRBV30

CDR3aa: CASSPKAKNIQYF
CDR3nt: TGTGCCAGCAGCCCGAAAGCCAAAAACATTCAGTACTTC
j_gene: TRBJ2-4
len: 13
abundance: .
d_gene: .
v_gene: TRBV11-2

CDR3aa: CAWSVKGRQARSPLHF
CDR3nt: TGTGCCTGGAGTGTTAAGGGGCGACAAGCCCGGTCACCCCTCCACTTT
j_gene: TRBJ1-6
len: 16
abundance: .
d_gene: .
v_gene: TRBV30

CDR3aa: CASSLVQGEQYF
CDR3nt: TGTGCCAGCAGCTTAGTGCAAGGAGAGCAGTACTTC
j_gene: TRBJ2-7
len: 12
abundance: .
d_gene: .
v_gene: TRBV7-9

CDR3aa: CASSVVTGGTGELFF
CDR3nt: TGTGCCAGCAGCGTAGTGACAGGAGGCACCGGGGAGCTGTTTTTT
j_gene: TRBJ2-2
len: 15
abundance: .
d_gene: .
v_gene: TRBV9

CDR3aa: CAWSVGHLNTNTEAFF
CDR3nt: TGTGCCTGGAGTGTCGGACACCTTAACACGAACACTGAAGCTTTCTTT
j_gene: TRBJ1-1
len: 16
abundance: .
d_gene: .
v_gene: TRBV30

CDR3aa: CASRTPFRGKNTGELFF
CDR3nt: TGTGCCAGCAGGACCCCGTTTCGGGGGAAAAACACCGGGGAGCTGTTTTTT
j_gene: TRBJ2-2
len: 17
abundance: .
d_gene: .
v_gene: TRBV11-2

CDR3aa: CASGSGTDTDTQYF
CDR3nt: TGTGCCAGCGGATCCGGGACAGACACAGATACGCAGTATTTT
j_gene: TRBJ2-3
len: 14
abundance: .
d_gene: TRBD1
v_gene: TRBV11-2

CDR3aa: CSVEGYTF
CDR3nt: TGCAGCGTTGAAGGCTACACCTTC
j_gene: TRBJ1-2
len: 8
abundance: .
d_gene: .
v_gene: TRBV29-1

CDR3aa: CAGSPRDGEYGYTF
CDR3nt: TGTGCTGGCAGCCCAAGGGACGGAGAATATGGCTACACCTTC
j_gene: TRBJ1-2
len: 14
abundance: .
d_gene: .
v_gene: TRBV5-6

CDR3aa: CASSVQGRALETQYF
CDR3nt: TGTGCCAGCAGCGTACAAGGGAGGGCCCTGGAGACCCAGTACTTC
j_gene: TRBJ2-5
len: 15
abundance: few
d_gene: TRBD2
v_gene: TRBV9